A single T cell receptor (beta chain) is shown here with its context. There is no known antigen for this receptor. The record has no base qualities; no much larger clone is one base away. The time point label of this sample denotes: less than 30 weeks on oral tofacitinib. The sample's treatment or condition, from its label and the paper: oral pan-JAK inhibitor, 5-10 mg twice daily. Lesional scalp punch biopsies and peripheral blood were obtained from alopecia areata patients. PBMCs were isolated by density centrifugation and stained for CD3, CD4 and CD8, after which CD4+ and CD8+ T cells were sorted on a FACSAria. Receptor libraries were prepared by the immunoSEQ multiplex PCR assay. RNA was extracted from all samples and reverse transcribed into cDNA, which served as template for TCR sequencing. First-strand cDNA was synthesized with SuperScript III using a 2:1 mix of oligo-dT and random hexamers. A synthetic immune receptor repertoire was used to gauge amplification bias, and whatever bias remained was removed computationally. The authors' pipeline ran thus. Raw reads were preprocessed to remove errors, and CDR3 was defined by IMGT conventions from the conserved cysteine to phenylalanine. Clonality was computed by normalizing Shannon entropy by log2 of the number of productive unique TCRs and subtracting the result from 1. Whether scalp clones were CD4 or CD8 was inferred by matching scalp TCRbeta sequences against CD4 and CD8 repertoires sorted from blood. This is the immuneACCESS table as TCRdb keeps it, with only in-frame sequences that have V and J called. A part of the clones is gone; compared with another copy, unresolved V genes explain less than half, and the rest is unexplained. That table supplies the V and J calls and clone size; D and trimming were determined from the DNA. For this sample there are 200,000 or so clones; 58% appear just once. Together, the top ten hold 5.5% to 6% of the sample.

These data belong to a study of CD8+ T cells in alopecia areata (dated by TCRdb to about 2018). Background on the whole study: Treated patients were enrolled in an open-label pilot trial of oral tofacitinib at 5 to 10 mg twice daily for moderate-to-severe alopecia areata. Tofacitinib was administered for 6 to 18 months, and 6 months of follow-up off drug were then conducted to assess delayed response and recurrence. For the treated patients, the SALT score, which quantifies what percentage of scalp surface area is affected, served as the measure of disease severity. In both human patients and the C3H/HeJ mouse model, the study applied high-throughput TCRbeta sequencing to look at T cell clonal expansion in alopecia areata. Human TCRbeta sequencing covered scalp tissue and sorted CD4+ and CD8+ peripheral blood T cells from patchy and totalis/universalis alopecia areata patients and healthy controls. Biopsies were taken from tofacitinib-treated patients at baseline and at 4 and 24 weeks of treatment, and a later scalp biopsy was taken in several of the tofacitinib-treated patients. Clonality in the scalp was compared among normal scalp (n=4), patchy alopecia areata scalp (n=8), and alopecia totalis/universalis scalp (n=8). RNA was obtained with the PAXgene miRNA kit for fixed scalp, the miRNeasy kit for PBMCs, and the RNeasy kit for mouse skin. Amplification of TCRbeta CDR3 regions was done by immunoSEQ multiplex PCR using 35 Vbeta forward primers and 13 Jbeta reverse primers. Overall study results and their limits: TCR sequences shared between patients were less clear than in mice, possibly partly because of HLA diversity in the patient population. Unlike mouse skin, where gammadelta T cells dominate, normal human skin contains resident alphabeta T cells that get sequenced too, which complicates analysis of the scalp TCR repertoire. Compared with normal scalp, lesional scalp, particularly in alopecia totalis/universalis, had higher clonality and more expanded CD8+ clones, which suggests antigenic drive. Many expanded lesional clones were found to persist in scalp and blood during tofacitinib treatment, and relapse after treatment cessation may be partly explained by this persistence. Scalp clonality and the number of expanded CD8+ clones among the top 100 scalp clones were significantly decreased by tofacitinib. Because the treated cohort was small and included a single nonresponder, larger studies are needed to assess links between baseline CD8+ expansion and response.

Reading from cysteine to phenylalanine, the CDR3 counts 13 amino acids. Only the CDR3 part of the read is kept: 39 bases, read in frame from the first base. CDR1 and CDR2, looked up from the germline V gene, are SGHRS and YFSETQ. For this chain, trimming is 0 bases at the V end and 6 bases at the J end, and the number of junction bases without a gene match is 0. The chain couples TRBV5-1 to TRBJ1-2; a stretch of 9 junction bases matches TRBD1. The receptor was isolated from a human donor with alopecia areata. The starting material was CD4+ T cells sorted from blood, obtained at week 24, from a patient treated with tofacitinib. The nucleotides read TGCGCCAGCAGCTTGGGGGACAGGGATGGCTACACCTTC. This translates into CASSLGDRDGYTF.